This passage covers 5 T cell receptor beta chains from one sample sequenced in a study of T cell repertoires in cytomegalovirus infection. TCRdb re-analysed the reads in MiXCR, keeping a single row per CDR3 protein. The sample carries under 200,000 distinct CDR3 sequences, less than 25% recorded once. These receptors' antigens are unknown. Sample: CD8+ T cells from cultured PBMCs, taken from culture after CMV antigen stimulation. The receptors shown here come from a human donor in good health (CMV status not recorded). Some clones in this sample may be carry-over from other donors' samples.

CDR3 DNA: TGTGCCAGTAGCCCGGGCAGGGGGAGCACCGGGGAGCTGTTTTTT. Residues: CASSPGRGSTGELFF. The J gene is TRBJ2-2, the V gene TRBV19, with TRBD1 matching 7 bases. Germline V gene data show CDR1 as LNHDA and CDR2 as SQIVND (reference sequence). The CDR3 length is 15 residues. With 6 bases clipped from V and 4 bases from J, the junction kept 8 bases outside the gene matches.

The CDR3: CASSEGIGRVGYTF. The DNA for the CDR3 is TGTGCCAGCAGTGAAGGGATCGGGAGGGTTGGCTACACCTTC. The V gene is TRBV6-1, the J gene TRBJ1-2; no definite D call. Germline V gene sequence: CDR1 MNHNS, CDR2 SASEGT. This CDR3 region has 14 residues. Trimming pared 1 base from V and 7 bases from J, leaving 13 bases between.

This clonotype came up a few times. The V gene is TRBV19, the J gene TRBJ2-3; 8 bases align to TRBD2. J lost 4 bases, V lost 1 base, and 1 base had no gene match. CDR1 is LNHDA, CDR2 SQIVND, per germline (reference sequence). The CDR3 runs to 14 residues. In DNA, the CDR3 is TGTGCCAGTAGTATAGCGGGGGGGCCAGATACGCAGTATTTT. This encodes CASSIAGGPDTQYF.

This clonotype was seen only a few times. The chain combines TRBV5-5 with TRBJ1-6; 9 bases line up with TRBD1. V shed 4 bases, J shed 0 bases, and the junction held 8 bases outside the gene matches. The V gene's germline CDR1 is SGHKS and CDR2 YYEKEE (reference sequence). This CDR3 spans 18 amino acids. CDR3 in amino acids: CASSLGTGSFSYNSPLHF. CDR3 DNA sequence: TGTGCCAGCAGCCTTGGGACAGGGTCCTTCTCCTATAATTCACCCCTCCACTTT.

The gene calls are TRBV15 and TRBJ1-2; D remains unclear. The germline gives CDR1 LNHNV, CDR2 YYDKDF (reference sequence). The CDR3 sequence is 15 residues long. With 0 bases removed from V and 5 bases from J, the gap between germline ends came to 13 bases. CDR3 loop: CATSRDRNERYGYTF. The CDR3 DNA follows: TGTGCCACCAGCAGAGATAGAAACGAACGGTATGGCTACACCTTC.